This T cell receptor beta chain is drawn from a study of T cell responses to AZD1222 COVID-19 vaccine. Sequencing used immunoSEQ multiplex PCR; TCRdb keeps in-frame clones, though not all of them. The table shows 120,000 or so clones, with roughly 93% occurring only once. The specimen was peripheral blood, collected on day 0 of AZD1222 vaccination. The receptor comes from an adult in good health.

The CDR3 region has the DNA TGTGCCAGCAGCGTAGCTGGACAGGGGATCGAGACCCAGTACTTC. Translated: CASSVAGQGIETQYF. The chain couples TRBV9 to TRBJ2-5; TRBD1 matches at 9 bases. V gave up 0 bases and J gave up 5 bases; unmatched junction bases: 5. The germline CDR1 and CDR2 sequences are SGDLS and YYNGEE. This CDR3 has 15 residues.